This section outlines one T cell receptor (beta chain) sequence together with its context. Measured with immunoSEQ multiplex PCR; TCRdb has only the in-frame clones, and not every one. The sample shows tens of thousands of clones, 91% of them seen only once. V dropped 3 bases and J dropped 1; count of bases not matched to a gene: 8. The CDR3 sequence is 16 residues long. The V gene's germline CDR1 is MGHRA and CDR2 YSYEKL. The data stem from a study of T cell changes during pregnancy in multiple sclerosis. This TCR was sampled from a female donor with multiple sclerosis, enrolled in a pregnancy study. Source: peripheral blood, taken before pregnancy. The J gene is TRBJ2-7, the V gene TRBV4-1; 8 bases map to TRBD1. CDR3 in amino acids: CASSHYPGQASYEQYF. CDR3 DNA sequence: TGCGCCAGCAGCCATTACCCGGGACAGGCATCCTACGAGCAGTACTTC.